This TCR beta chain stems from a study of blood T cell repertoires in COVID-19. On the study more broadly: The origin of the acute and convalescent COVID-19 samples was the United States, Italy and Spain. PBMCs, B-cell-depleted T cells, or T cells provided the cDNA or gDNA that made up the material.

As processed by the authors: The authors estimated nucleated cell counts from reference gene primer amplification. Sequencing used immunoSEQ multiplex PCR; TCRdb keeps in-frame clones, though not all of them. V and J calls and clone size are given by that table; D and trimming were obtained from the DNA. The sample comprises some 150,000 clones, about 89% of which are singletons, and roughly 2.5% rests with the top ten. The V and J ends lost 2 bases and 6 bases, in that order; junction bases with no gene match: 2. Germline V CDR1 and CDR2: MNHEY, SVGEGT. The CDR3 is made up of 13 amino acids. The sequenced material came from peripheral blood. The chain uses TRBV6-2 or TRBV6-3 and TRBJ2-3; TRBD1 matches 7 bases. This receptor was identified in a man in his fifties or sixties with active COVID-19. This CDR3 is CASSYRDSDTQYF. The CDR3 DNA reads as TGTGCCAGCAGTTACCGGGACAGTGATACGCAGTATTTT.